This T cell receptor (beta chain) is drawn from a study of Graves' ophthalmopathy and Graves' hyperthyroidism. Diagnosis was based on clinical symptoms, serum thyroxine, TRAb, thyroid ultrasound and orbital computed tomography. This clonotype was seen ten or more times. RNA transcripts served as template for amplifying TCR beta CDR3 sequences. First-round RT-PCR used HTBI primers; second-round multiplex PCR followed. MiXCR, run by TCRdb on the multiplex PCR reads, gives a single entry per CDR3 protein. The sample holds roughly 420,000 distinct CDR3 sequences, about 21% seen once. The CDR3 is 13 residues long. The V gene's germline CDR1 is SEHNR and CDR2 FQNEAQ (reference sequence). V lost 1 base and J lost 3, with 6 bases in between.

What was sequenced was peripheral blood. This clonotype originated in a woman under 30 with stable Graves' hyperthyroidism. The rearrangement joins TRBV7-9 to TRBJ1-1; D remains ambiguous. CDR3 amino acids: CASSLVSDTEAFF. The CDR3, as DNA: TGTGCCAGCAGCTTAGTCTCCGACACTGAAGCTTTCTTT.